A single sample is the source of the 21 T cell receptor beta chains below, sequenced in a study of T cell changes during pregnancy in multiple sclerosis. Data came from immunoSEQ multiplex PCR; TCRdb stores just in-frame clones and leaves some out. The data show some 90,000 clones, more than 85% seen once. The material was peripheral blood, obtained in the first trimester of pregnancy. The receptors stem from a female donor with multiple sclerosis, enrolled in a pregnancy study.

A word on this clone: The junction shows a germline mismatch at one end, possibly a read error. V is TRBV6-1 and J is TRBJ2-2; weak D call: TRBD2 (5 bases). The CDR3 is 12 amino acids. Germline CDR1 and CDR2: MNHNS and SASEGT. The CDR3 region has the DNA TGTGCCAGCACCGGGAACAGCGGGGAGCTGTTTTTT. Translated, it gives CASTGNSGELFF.

V gene TRBV7-8 combines with J gene TRBJ1-4, with a possible D match to TRBD1 (5 bases). V was trimmed by 5 bases and J by 8 bases, leaving 24 bases between them. This CDR3 spans 17 amino acids. Germline V gives CDR1 SGHVS, CDR2 FQNEAQ. The CDR3 DNA follows: TGTGCCAGCAGCCAATCGGGAGCTGACAGCTGGAGGGAAAAACTGTTTTTT. Translating gives CASSQSGADSWREKLFF.

This clone has a handful of counts. The gene calls are TRBV11-2 and TRBJ1-1; 7 bases fit TRBD1. With 3 bases clipped from V and 0 bases from J, the junction kept 10 bases outside the gene matches. CDR1 SGHAT and CDR2 FQNNGV come from the germline V gene. The CDR3 has 17 residues. The CDR3 reads CASSFTWTGRMNTEAFF. DNA of the CDR3: TGTGCCAGCAGCTTTACTTGGACAGGCAGGATGAACACTGAAGCTTTCTTT.

V and J are TRBV9 and TRBJ2-7, with 11 bases fitting TRBD1. Germline V CDR1 and CDR2: SGDLS, YYNGEE. Trimming at V came to 6 bases and at J to 4 bases, leaving 6 bases not matched to a gene. The CDR3 has 14 amino acids. CDR3: CASTPGQGAYEQYF. CDR3 DNA: TGTGCCAGCACACCCGGACAGGGGGCGTACGAGCAGTACTTC.

The genes are TRBV7-2 and TRBJ1-1; the match to TRBD1 covers 9 bases. The CDR3 totals 14 residues. CDR1 is SGHTA and CDR2 is FQGNSA in the germline V gene. The trim removed 5 bases at V and 3 bases at J, leaving 4 bases unmatched. The CDR3 spells CASSPQGADTEAFF. The CDR3 coding sequence is TGTGCCAGCAGCCCACAGGGGGCGGACACTGAAGCTTTCTTT.

The J gene is TRBJ2-5, the V gene TRBV6-5; maybe TRBD1 (6 bases). The CDR3 is 14 residues long. The germline gives CDR1 MNHEY, CDR2 SVGAGI. The germline V and J ends were trimmed by 4 bases and 5 bases, with 14 bases remaining between them. The CDR3 here is CASSLRQAGETQYF. CDR3 DNA sequence: TGTGCCAGCAGTTTGAGACAGGCCGGGGAGACCCAGTACTTC.

The V gene is TRBV14, the J gene TRBJ2-7; 8 bases are a match to TRBD2. V shed 6 bases and J 1 base; nucleotides not matched to a gene: 8. This CDR3 comprises 15 residues. Germline loops: CDR1 SGHDN, CDR2 FVKESK. The CDR3 sequence is CASSPTGLVSYEQYF. CDR3 bases: TGTGCCAGCAGTCCGACGGGACTAGTGTCCTACGAGCAGTACTTC.

The chain carries TRBV9 and TRBJ2-3; 13 nucleotides line up with TRBD2. Germline trimming cut 2 bases from V and 4 bases from J; bases unmatched to any gene: 7. This CDR3 is 17 amino acids long. Germline-derived CDR1 and CDR2 are SGDLS and YYNGEE. CDR3 amino acids: CASSVGLAGARADTQYF. The CDR3 coding sequence is TGTGCCAGCAGCGTCGGACTAGCGGGAGCTCGGGCAGATACGCAGTATTTT.

The gene calls are TRBV9 and TRBJ2-1, with unresolved D. Germline CDR1 and CDR2: SGDLS and YYNGEE. V was pared by 4 bases and J by 0 bases, with 8 bases between. CDR3 length equals 14 residues. CDR3 in DNA: TGTGCCAGCAGCTCCGGTCCCTCCTACAATGAGCAGTTCTTC. Protein sequence: CASSSGPSYNEQFF.

The chain is built from TRBV6-5 and TRBJ2-1; 8 nucleotides match TRBD1. The length of the CDR3 is 13 residues. Germline CDR1 is MNHEY and CDR2 is SVGAGI. V was pared by 0 bases and J by 12 bases, with 4 bases of the junction left unmatched. This chain's CDR3 is CASSYSPGTGQFF. The CDR3 DNA follows: TGTGCCAGCAGTTACTCCCCCGGGACAGGGCAGTTCTTC.

The chain recombines TRBV18 with TRBJ2-4; TRBD1 matches 10 bases. The CDR3 is made up of 15 amino acids. V shed 0 bases and J 8 bases; nucleotides not matched to a gene: 4. The germline CDR1 and CDR2 sequences are KGHSH and LQKENI. The CDR3 DNA reads TGTGCCAGCTCACCACCGGGACAGGGGAAGGACATTCAGTACTTC. Residues: CASSPPGQGKDIQYF.

This rearrangement joins TRBV11-2 to TRBJ2-2, with a weak D call TRBD2 (7 bases). This CDR3 is built from 13 residues. V was cut by 5 bases and J by 13 bases, with 17 bases left in between. CDR1 and CDR2 (germline): SGHAT, FQNNGV. CDR3 bases: TGTGCCAGCAGCCAAACCTGGGGGGGGCGGCTGTTTTTT. This gives the protein CASSQTWGGRLFF.

The chain has TRBV9 and TRBJ2-7; 8 nucleotides agree with TRBD1. The CDR3 is 15 residues long. Germline V gene lookup returns CDR1 SGDLS and CDR2 YYNGEE. V was clipped by 0 bases and J by 5 bases; unmatched bases: 7. The CDR3 spells CASSVGGQGRHEQYF. The CDR3 nucleotides read TGTGCCAGCAGCGTAGGTGGACAGGGTCGCCACGAGCAGTACTTC.

V and J are TRBV7-2 and TRBJ2-5; possible D gene TRBD2, 6 bases. The tail of the sequence fits TRBJ2-7 better, so the J call may be wrong. This CDR3 is built from 15 residues. The germline V gene has CDR1 SGHTA and CDR2 FQGNSA. In DNA, the CDR3 is TGTGCCAGCAGCTTACGGCGGGGTCACTCCTACGAGCAGTACTTC. This gives the protein CASSLRRGHSYEQYF.

The genes are TRBV21-1 and TRBJ2-7; TRBD2 was called by the table and not checked on the DNA. TRBV21-1 is annotated as a pseudogene. This CDR3 has 13 residues. The DNA for the CDR3 is TGTGCCAGCAGCAAAGCGCGGGGTTTCGAGCAGTACTTC. It yields the protein CASSKARGFEQYF.

This chain connects TRBV29-1 to TRBJ1-3; the match to TRBD1 covers 7 bases. With V trimmed by 6 bases and J by 4 bases, 9 bases remained unmatched. From germline, CDR1 is SQVTM and CDR2 ANQGSEA. This CDR3 contains 14 residues. The CDR3 protein is CSVDRDRGGNTIYF. Here the CDR3 DNA reads TGCAGCGTGGACCGGGACAGAGGGGGAAACACCATATATTTT.

V gene TRBV4-3 combines with J gene TRBJ2-1; 7 bases agree with TRBD2. Germline V gene lookup returns CDR1 LGHNA and CDR2 YSLEER. V lost 4 bases, J lost 6 bases, and 9 bases stayed unmatched. The length of the CDR3 is 15 residues. The CDR3 DNA reads TGCGCCAGCAGCCCCGGGCTAGCGGTGTCCAATGAGCAGTTCTTC. It is translated as CASSPGLAVSNEQFF.

The rearrangement links TRBV7-3 to TRBJ2-1, with a weak D call TRBD2 (6 bases). V lost 0 bases and J lost 8, with 11 bases in between. Germline-derived CDR1 and CDR2 are SGHTA and FQGTGA. The CDR3 has 14 amino acids. The CDR3 nucleotides read TGTGCCAGCAGCTTAACGGGAGGCTGGGATGAGCAGTTCTTC. It yields the protein CASSLTGGWDEQFF.

The CDR3 protein is CASSWGGRDYEQYF. CDR3 DNA: TGTGCCAGTAGTTGGGGAGGGCGAGACTACGAGCAGTACTTC. The chain recombines TRBV19 with TRBJ2-7, with 7 bases that match TRBD2. The CDR3 totals 14 residues. The V segment lost 5 bases and the J segment 3 bases; nucleotides outside the gene matches: 7. Looked up from germline, CDR1 is LNHDA and CDR2 is SQIVND (reference sequence).

This sequence joins TRBV6-4 and TRBJ1-5, with 11 bases identical to TRBD1. The CDR3 length is 18 residues. CDR1 is MRHNA and CDR2 is SNTAGT in the germline V gene. The J segment lost 5 bases and the V segment lost 2 bases, leaving 11 bases of the junction unmatched. The chain's CDR3 is CASSDDYWGDRGDQPQHF. DNA of the CDR3: TGTGCCAGCAGTGACGATTATTGGGGGGACAGGGGGGATCAGCCCCAGCATTTT.

This chain's CDR3 is CASSQGYEQYF. CDR3 DNA sequence: TGCGCCAGCAGCCAGGGTTACGAGCAGTACTTC. V usage is TRBV10-2 and J usage is TRBJ2-7; perhaps TRBD1 as D (5 bases). The germline V and J ends were trimmed by 6 bases and 4 bases, with 7 bases remaining between them. The germline V gene encodes CDR1 WSHSY and CDR2 SAAADI. The CDR3 spans 11 residues.